Described below is a single T cell receptor beta chain sequence and its context. The antigen remains unidentified. This sample is part of a study of radiotherapy plus CTLA-4 blockade in lung cancer. Study-level points and caveats: Tumor-derived TCR clones expanded in blood after radiotherapy plus ipilimumab. Per reports, early blood T cell clone dynamics, plus interferon-beta, forecast response most strongly.

The CDR3 consists of 14 residues. The V end was cut by 0 bases, the J end by 2 bases, with 9 bases between. From germline, CDR1 is SGDLS and CDR2 YYNGEE. Sequenced by immunoSEQ multiplex PCR; TCRdb stores in-frame clones only, minus some. Altogether some 78,000 clones are present, 85% to 90% being singletons, with the ten largest covering around 0.8%. Alongside CTLA-4 blockade with ipilimumab, patients with chemo-refractory metastatic non-small-cell lung cancer received focal radiation. The sequence was collected from a human donor with non-small cell lung cancer who had stable disease on radiotherapy plus ipilimumab. Sample: peripheral blood, taken from a patient treated with radiotherapy plus ipilimumab. V gene TRBV9 combines with J gene TRBJ2-7, with D uncertain. CDR3 sequence: CASSVGPGAYEQYF. Written as DNA, the CDR3 is TGTGCCAGCAGCGTAGGACCCGGCGCCTACGAGCAGTACTTC.